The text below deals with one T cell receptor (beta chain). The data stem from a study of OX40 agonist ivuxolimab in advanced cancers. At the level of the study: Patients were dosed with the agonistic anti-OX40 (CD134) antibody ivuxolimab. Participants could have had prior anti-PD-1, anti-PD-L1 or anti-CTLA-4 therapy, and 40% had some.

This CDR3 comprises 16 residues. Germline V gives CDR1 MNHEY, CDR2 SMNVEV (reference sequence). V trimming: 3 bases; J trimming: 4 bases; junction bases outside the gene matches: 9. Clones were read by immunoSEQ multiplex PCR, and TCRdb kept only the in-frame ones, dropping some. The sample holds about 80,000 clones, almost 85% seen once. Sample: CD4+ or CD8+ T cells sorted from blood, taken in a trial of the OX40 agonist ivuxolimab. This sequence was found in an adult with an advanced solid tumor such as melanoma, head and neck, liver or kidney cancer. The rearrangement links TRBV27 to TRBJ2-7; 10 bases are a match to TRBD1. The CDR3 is CASSFGGTGVGYEQYF. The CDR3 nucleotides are TGTGCCAGCAGTTTCGGGGGGACAGGGGTTGGGTACGAGCAGTACTTC.